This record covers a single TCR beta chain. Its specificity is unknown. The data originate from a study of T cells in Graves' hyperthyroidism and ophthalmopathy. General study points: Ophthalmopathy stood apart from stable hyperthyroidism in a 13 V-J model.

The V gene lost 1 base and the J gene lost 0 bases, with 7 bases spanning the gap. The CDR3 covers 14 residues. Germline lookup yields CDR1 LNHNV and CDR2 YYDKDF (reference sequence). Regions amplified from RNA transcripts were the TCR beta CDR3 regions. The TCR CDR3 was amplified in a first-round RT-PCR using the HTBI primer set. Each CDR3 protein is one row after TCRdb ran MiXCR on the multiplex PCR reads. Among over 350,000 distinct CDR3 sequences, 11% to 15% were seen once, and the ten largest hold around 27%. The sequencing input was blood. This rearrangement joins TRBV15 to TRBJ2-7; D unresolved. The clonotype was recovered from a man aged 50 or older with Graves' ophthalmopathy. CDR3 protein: CATSRVSSSYEQYF. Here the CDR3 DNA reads TGTGCCACCAGCAGAGTTTCCAGCTCCTACGAGCAGTACTTC.